The 26 T cell receptor beta chains reported below all come from one sample, sequenced in a study of cytomegalovirus exposure and HLA in healthy donors. The primer mix had 60 Vbeta and 13 Jbeta primers. Clones were read by immunoSEQ multiplex PCR, and TCRdb kept only the in-frame ones, dropping some. The sample holds 150,000 to 200,000 clones, 65% to 85% seen once. The specimen sequenced was PBMCs. Receptors were obtained from a male donor in good health and CMV-seronegative.

The chain has TRBV9 and TRBJ2-1; TRBD2 matches 11 bases. This CDR3 contains 16 residues. The germline gives CDR1 SGDLS, CDR2 YYNGEE. V was clipped by 4 bases and J by 4 bases; unmatched bases: 7. The CDR3 DNA is TGTGCCAGCAGCCTAGGTAGCGGGGGGGCATACAATGAGCAGTTCTTC. Its translation is CASSLGSGGAYNEQFF. Full variable domain (outside the CDR3, taken from reference TRBV9 and TRBJ2-1): DSGVTQTPKHLITATGQRVTLRCSPRSGDLSVYWYQQSLDQGLQFLIQYYNGEERAKGNILERFSAQQFPDLHSELNLSSLELGDSALYFCASSLGSGGAYNEQFFGPGTRLTVL.

This rearrangement joins TRBV6-5 to TRBJ1-6; tentative D call: TRBD1 (6 bases). The germline CDR1 and CDR2 sequences are MNHEY and SVGAGI. V was shortened by 8 bases and J by 7 bases, with 15 bases between the two germline ends. The CDR3 extends over 14 amino acids. The CDR3 DNA is TGTGCCAGCCATCGTGGGGGCTTAAATTCACCCCTCCACTTT. Protein sequence: CASHRGGLNSPLHF.

The chain employs TRBV7-2 and TRBJ2-1; a possible D gene is TRBD1 (6 bases). This CDR3 has 17 amino acids. The V gene's germline CDR1 is SGHTA and CDR2 FQGNSA. V was shortened by 3 bases and J by 5 bases, with 20 bases between the two germline ends. CDR3 DNA: TGTGCCAGCAGCTTTTGGGCTGGGGGCTCCCCTAACAATGAGCAGTTCTTC. The encoded protein is CASSFWAGGSPNNEQFF.

The J gene is TRBJ2-7, the V gene TRBV2; 14 bases are a match to TRBD2. CDR1 and CDR2 from the germline V gene are SNHLY and FYNNEI. The CDR3 loop spans 20 amino acids. V lost 5 bases, J lost 0 bases, and 15 bases stayed unmatched. The CDR3 DNA reads TGTGCCAGCAGTTCTCCTGGGACTAGCGGGAGTTTCGATCCCTCCTACGAGCAGTACTTC. Its translation is CASSSPGTSGSFDPSYEQYF.

The rearrangement links TRBV11-1 to TRBJ2-1; a weak D match, TRBD2 (6 bases). This CDR3 has 15 residues. Germline V gene data show CDR1 as SGHAT and CDR2 as FQDESV (reference sequence). With 9 bases removed from V and 0 bases from J, the gap between germline ends came to 15 bases. CDR3 sequence (DNA): TGTGCCAGTTCTGATTCTAGCGACTCCTACAATGAGCAGTTCTTC. Its protein product is CASSDSSDSYNEQFF.

The chain carries TRBV13 and TRBJ2-1, with D possibly being TRBD2 (5 bases). There are 16 residues in the CDR3. V dropped 1 base and J dropped 0 bases, with 10 bases sitting between them. Germline-derived CDR1 and CDR2 are PRHDT and FYEKMQ (reference sequence). The CDR3 coding sequence is TGTGCCAGCAGCTTAGTCTCGGGATTCTCCTACAATGAGCAGTTCTTC. Protein sequence: CASSLVSGFSYNEQFF.

J is TRBJ2-7 and V is TRBV6-1; 8 positions agree with TRBD2. The CDR3 has 15 amino acids. J lost 1 base, V lost 1 base, and 3 bases had no gene match. CDR1 and CDR2 from the germline V gene are MNHNS and SASEGT. In DNA form, the CDR3 reads TGTGCCAGCAGTGAAGGCCCGGGGGGGTCCTACGAGCAGTACTTC. It specifies CASSEGPGGSYEQYF.

V gene TRBV18 combines with J gene TRBJ2-2; the D is unclear. The germline CDR1 and CDR2 sequences are KGHSH and LQKENI. The CDR3 has 15 amino acids. V lost 5 bases and J 2 bases, leaving 12 bases between the germline ends. The DNA for the CDR3 is TGTGCCAGCTCATCCTCTATAACTAACACCGGGGAGCTGTTTTTT. This codes for CASSSSITNTGELFF.

This chain joins TRBV7-9 and TRBJ1-4, with D perhaps matching TRBD1 (6 bases). Trimming took off 2 bases at V and 8 bases at J, with 15 bases between the two ends. Germline V gene sequence: CDR1 SEHNR, CDR2 FQNEAQ (reference sequence). This CDR3 is built from 15 residues. The CDR3 sequence is CASSLSAGVIEKLFF. The CDR3 DNA reads TGTGCCAGCAGCTTATCCGCAGGGGTTATCGAAAAACTGTTTTTT.

The chain is built from TRBV13 and TRBJ2-7; TRBD1 might be the D (6 bases). Germline CDR1 reads PRHDT; CDR2 reads FYEKMQ (reference sequence). The CDR3 runs 15 residues. The V end lost 3 bases, the J end lost 3 bases, and 15 bases lay between the germline ends. The CDR3 loop is CASSLQGMGLYEQYF. CDR3 nucleotide sequence: TGTGCCAGCAGCTTGCAGGGGATGGGCCTCTACGAGCAGTACTTC.

A few counts support this clone. The rearrangement links TRBV5-4 to TRBJ1-6; 9 nucleotides line up with TRBD1. Germline trimming cut 0 bases from V and 9 bases from J; bases unmatched to any gene: 1. This CDR3 contains 14 residues. The V gene's germline CDR1 is SGHNT and CDR2 YYREEE (reference sequence). The CDR3 is CASSLEQGASPLHF. The CDR3 nucleotides are TGTGCCAGCAGCTTGGAACAGGGGGCTTCACCCCTCCACTTT. Variable domain in full (rest from reference TRBV5-4 and TRBJ1-6): ETGVTQSPTHLIKTRGQQVTLRCSSQSGHNTVSWYQQALGQGPQFIFQYYREEENGRGNFPPRFSGLQFPNYSSELNVNALELDDSALYLCASSLEQGASPLHFGNGTRLTVT.

J is TRBJ2-3 and V is TRBV27, with a weak D call TRBD2 (5 bases). Germline V lookup: CDR1 MNHEY, CDR2 SMNVEV (reference sequence). This CDR3 spans 15 amino acids. The V gene lost 2 bases and the J gene lost 1 base, with 10 bases spanning the gap. In nucleotides, the CDR3 is TGTGCCAGCAGTTTAGGGAGCGCCCGCACAGATACGCAGTATTTT. Protein: CASSLGSARTDTQYF.

The J gene is TRBJ1-2, the V gene TRBV7-8; a possible D gene is TRBD1 (5 bases). Trimming shortened V by 3 bases and J by 0 bases, and 8 bases separated the two germline ends. The CDR3 covers 14 residues. The germline CDR1 and CDR2 sequences are SGHVS and FQNEAQ. The CDR3 DNA reads as TGTGCCAGCAGCTTCGGACACGCTAACTATGGCTACACCTTC. The encoded protein is CASSFGHANYGYTF.

The chain carries TRBV6-5 and TRBJ1-5; unclear D gene. CDR1 and CDR2 from the germline V gene are MNHEY and SVGAGI. CDR3 length: 15 residues. Trimming stripped 8 bases from V and 5 bases from J, with 19 bases between. CDR3 DNA: TGTGCCAGCCGTGGTAGTACTTCGGGGTATCAGCCCCAGCATTTT. Protein product: CASRGSTSGYQPQHF.

This clone came up once. The V gene is TRBV11-1, the J gene TRBJ2-2, with TRBD2 as a possible D gene (7 bases). Germline V gene sequence: CDR1 SGHAT, CDR2 FQDESV (reference sequence). Between the trimmed V and J ends, which lost 4 bases and 6 bases, there was a span of 21 bases. This CDR3 region has 17 residues. CDR3 in DNA: TGTGCCAGCAGCTCAATCTCAGGGGTGGCGGGGGCCGGGGAGCTGTTTTTT. Protein product: CASSSISGVAGAGELFF.

V and J are TRBV30 and TRBJ2-7, with D maybe TRBD2 (6 bases). The CDR3 spans 12 residues. The V and J ends lost 4 bases and 3 bases respectively, with 10 bases between them. Germline CDR1 is GTSNPN and CDR2 is SVGIG (reference sequence). CDR3 in DNA: TGTGCCTGGACCCGGGGGTTCTACGAGCAGTACTTC. Translation gives CAWTRGFYEQYF.

This sequence joins TRBV28 and TRBJ2-7, with 8 bases identical to TRBD2. The germline gives CDR1 MDHEN, CDR2 SYDVKM. The CDR3 has 15 amino acids. V shed 5 bases, J shed 2 bases, and the junction held 8 bases outside the gene matches. The CDR3 here is CASSPAGGPPYEQYF. CDR3 coding DNA: TGTGCCAGCAGTCCCGCGGGAGGCCCCCCCTACGAGCAGTACTTC.

This chain uses TRBV30 with TRBJ2-6; D is perhaps TRBD2 (6 bases). This CDR3 is built from 16 residues. Trimming took 3 bases from V and 4 from J, leaving 16 bases between them. Germline V CDR1 and CDR2: GTSNPN, SVGIG (reference sequence). In nucleotides, the CDR3 is TGTGCCTGGAGCTATGGGCGGGGACCCGGGGCCAACGTCCTGACTTTC. Translating it yields CAWSYGRGPGANVLTF.

As for this clone: The junction departs from the called germline gene at one end, perhaps through a read error. The chain carries TRBV6-5 and TRBJ1-2; 8 positions agree with TRBD1. This CDR3 has 13 residues. CDR1 MNHEY and CDR2 SVGAGI come from the germline V gene. CDR3 protein: CASSPGGRYGYPF. For the CDR3, the DNA is TGTGCCAGCAGTCCAGGGGGCCGCTATGGCTACCCCTTC.

This chain joins TRBV9 and TRBJ2-1; 7 bases match TRBD2. With 3 bases clipped from V and 3 bases from J, the junction kept 6 bases outside the gene matches. CDR3 length equals 15 residues. Germline lookup yields CDR1 SGDLS and CDR2 YYNGEE. CDR3 residues: CASSARSGNYNEQFF. The CDR3 coding sequence is TGTGCCAGCAGCGCCCGCAGCGGGAACTACAATGAGCAGTTCTTC.

The V gene is TRBV11-2, the J gene TRBJ2-1, with 8 bases aligning to TRBD2. Germline loops: CDR1 SGHAT, CDR2 FQNNGV. V gave up 1 base and J gave up 9 bases; unmatched junction bases: 8. The CDR3 is 15 amino acids. The CDR3 nucleotides read TGTGCCAGCAGCTTAGGGGCAGCGGGAGTTACTGAGCAGTTCTTC. It translates to CASSLGAAGVTEQFF. The whole variable domain, remainder taken from reference TRBV11-2 and TRBJ2-1, is EAGVAQSPRYKIIEKRQSVAFWCNPISGHATLYWYQQILGQGPKLLIQFQNNGVVDDSQLPKDRFSAERLKGVDSTLKIQPAKLEDSAVYLCASSLGAAGVTEQFFGPGTRLTVL.

V usage is TRBV29-1 and J usage is TRBJ2-5; no clear D. The CDR3 extends over 10 amino acids. The V end lost 4 bases, the J end lost 4 bases, and 4 bases lay between the germline ends. Germline V gene sequence: CDR1 SQVTM, CDR2 ANQGSEA. The CDR3 loop is CSVGLETQYF. The CDR3 coding sequence is TGCAGCGTTGGACTAGAGACCCAGTACTTC.

The chain employs TRBV9 and TRBJ1-2; D remains unclear. Germline CDR1 SGDLS, CDR2 YYNGEE. This CDR3 is built from 12 residues. The V gene lost 3 bases and the J gene lost 2 bases, with 5 bases spanning the gap. DNA for the CDR3: TGTGCCAGCAGCGCCGTCAACTATGGCTACACCTTC. Its protein is CASSAVNYGYTF.

This clone was detected a few times. This sequence joins TRBV5-1 and TRBJ1-4, with a tentative D call TRBD1 (6 bases). The CDR3 sequence is 15 residues long. CDR1 is SGHRS, CDR2 YFSETQ, per germline. Trimming pared 4 bases from V and 6 bases from J, leaving 16 bases between. In DNA form, the CDR3 reads TGCGCCAGCAGCCCTCGGGGGGGCGGGGATGAAAAACTGTTTTTT. This codes for CASSPRGGGDEKLFF. The entire variable domain, with the rest obtained from reference TRBV5-1 and TRBJ1-4, is as follows: KAGVTQTPRYLIKTRGQQVTLSCSPISGHRSVSWYQQTPGQGLQFLFEYFSETQRNKGNFPGRFSGRQFSNSRSEMNVSTLELGDSALYLCASSPRGGGDEKLFFGSGTQLSVL.

This sequence joins TRBV13 and TRBJ2-4, with 7 nucleotides matching TRBD1. The CDR3 contains 15 residues. Looked up from germline, CDR1 is PRHDT and CDR2 is FYEKMQ (reference sequence). V lost 2 bases and J lost 3; bases outside the gene matches: 4. CDR3 loop: CASSLLRQGKNIQYF. The CDR3 bases are TGTGCCAGCAGCTTACTGCGACAGGGCAAAAACATTCAGTACTTC.

The chain carries TRBV30 and TRBJ2-3, with 13 bases identical to TRBD2. The length of the CDR3 is 15 residues. The V gene end was trimmed by 3 bases and the J gene end by 6 bases; junction bases not matched to a gene: 6. Germline V gives CDR1 GTSNPN, CDR2 SVGIG (reference sequence). The CDR3 bases are TGTGCCTGGAGGACTAGCGGGGGGCTGGGGGATACGCAGTATTTT. As protein: CAWRTSGGLGDTQYF.